This T cell receptor (beta chain) was retrieved from a study of PD-1 blockade in classical Hodgkin lymphoma. Study results and limitations: Similar baseline diversity was found in complete responders and newly diagnosed patients.

Trimming pared 0 bases from V and 4 bases from J, leaving 23 bases between. Germline values: CDR1 SGDLS, CDR2 YYNGEE. This CDR3 spans 18 amino acids. Profiling relied on immunoSEQ multiplex PCR, and the TCRdb table lists in-frame clones only, not all of them. In the table there are 75,000 to 100,000 clones, 85% to 95% of which are singletons. Described time point: cycle 4 day 1 (C4D1), after less than seven weeks of nivolumab. Each patient's relapse followed autologous stem cell transplantation, and brentuximab vedotin exposure varied. Comment on this clone: Its target is unknown.

This TCR was sampled from a human donor with classical Hodgkin lymphoma. J is TRBJ2-7 and V is TRBV9; weak D call: TRBD2 (6 bases). The starting material was peripheral blood mononuclear cells (PBMCs), obtained before the fourth cycle of nivolumab. This CDR3 is CASSVGISGATLQYEQYF. The CDR3 DNA reads TGTGCCAGCAGCGTAGGGATTAGCGGAGCGACGCTCCAATACGAGCAGTACTTC.